This T cell receptor (beta chain) came from a study of T cell repertoires in cytomegalovirus infection. Turning to the study itself: CMV infection together with matching HLA type was indicated by public TCR beta signatures.

This CDR3 region has 12 residues. Germline-derived CDR1 and CDR2 are SGHTA and FQGNSA. With 6 bases removed from V and 7 bases from J, the gap between germline ends came to 9 bases. Study-level results: The cumulative frequency of public TCR beta families distinguished individuals who carried CMV together with the relevant HLA. Ex vivo responses were dominated by HLA-C-restricted CMV-specific TCR beta clonotypes.

TCRdb called the reads again in MiXCR, with one record for every CDR3 protein. The sample has around 300,000 distinct CDR3 sequences, over 20% seen once. This clonotype was counted only a few times. As yet, its antigen is unknown. This chain connects TRBV7-2 to TRBJ2-2; D uncertain. Sequenced sample: PBMCs. The source is a human donor in good health (CMV status not recorded). Some clones in this sample may be carry-over from other donors' samples. CDR3 coding DNA: TGTGCCAGCAGGTTCGAGGTCGGGGAGCTGTTTTTT. It is translated as CASRFEVGELFF.